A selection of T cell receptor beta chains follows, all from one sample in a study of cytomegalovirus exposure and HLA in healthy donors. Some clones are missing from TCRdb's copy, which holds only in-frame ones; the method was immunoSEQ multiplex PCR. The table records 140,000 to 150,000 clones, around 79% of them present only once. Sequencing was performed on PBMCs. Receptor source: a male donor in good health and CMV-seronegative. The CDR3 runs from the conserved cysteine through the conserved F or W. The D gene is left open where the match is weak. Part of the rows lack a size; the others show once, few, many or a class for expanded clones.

cdr3_nt: TGCAGCGTGGGCGACACTGAAGCTTTCTTT
cdr3_aa: CSVGDTEAFF
cdr3_length: 10
v_call: TRBV29-1
clone_size: .
j_call: TRBJ1-1
d_call: .

cdr3_nt: TGTGCCAGCAGTGAAGCTTTAGGGGGCGGCTACGAGCAGTACTTC
cdr3_aa: CASSEALGGGYEQYF
cdr3_length: 15
v_call: TRBV6-1
clone_size: .
j_call: TRBJ2-7
d_call: TRBD1

cdr3_nt: TGTGCCAGCAGCAGAACCGGGACAGCTAATGAAAAACTGTTTTTT
cdr3_aa: CASSRTGTANEKLFF
cdr3_length: 15
v_call: TRBV5-4
clone_size: once
j_call: TRBJ1-4
d_call: TRBD1

cdr3_nt: TGTGCCAGCAGCCAACCGGACTTCTCTGGAAACACCATATATTTT
cdr3_aa: CASSQPDFSGNTIYF
cdr3_length: 15
v_call: TRBV4-2
clone_size: .
j_call: TRBJ1-3
d_call: .

cdr3_nt: TGTGCCAGCAGCTTCGGGACCGGGACTGTGCAGTACTTC
cdr3_aa: CASSFGTGTVQYF
cdr3_length: 13
v_call: TRBV11-2
clone_size: .
j_call: TRBJ2-7
d_call: .

cdr3_nt: TGTGCCAGCAGCTTGCCGGTTAAAGAGACCCAGTACTTC
cdr3_aa: CASSLPVKETQYF
cdr3_length: 13
v_call: TRBV5-6
clone_size: .
j_call: TRBJ2-5
d_call: .

cdr3_nt: TGTGCCAGCAGCTCACGGACTAGCGGAGAGACCCAGTACTTC
cdr3_aa: CASSSRTSGETQYF
cdr3_length: 14
v_call: TRBV9
clone_size: .
j_call: TRBJ2-5
d_call: TRBD2

cdr3_nt: TGTGCCAGCAGCTCAGACAGGCGAACCCAGTACTTC
cdr3_aa: CASSSDRRTQYF
cdr3_length: 12
v_call: TRBV7-2
clone_size: .
j_call: TRBJ2-5
d_call: .

cdr3_nt: TGTGCCACCAACCGACTAGACCAAGAGACCCAGTACTTC
cdr3_aa: CATNRLDQETQYF
cdr3_length: 13
v_call: TRBV15
clone_size: few
j_call: TRBJ2-5
d_call: .

cdr3_nt: TGTGCCAGCAGCTCCTGGACTAGCACAGATACGCAGTATTTT
cdr3_aa: CASSSWTSTDTQYF
cdr3_length: 14
v_call: TRBV11-2
clone_size: .
j_call: TRBJ2-3
d_call: .

cdr3_nt: TGTGCCAGCAGCCAAGAGCTAGTCCTACCCATCTACGAGCAGTACTTC
cdr3_aa: CASSQELVLPIYEQYF
cdr3_length: 16
v_call: TRBV4-2
clone_size: .
j_call: TRBJ2-7
d_call: .

cdr3_nt: TGTGCTAGTGGTTCCCCCCGGAGGGATGGCTACACCTTC
cdr3_aa: CASGSPRRDGYTF
cdr3_length: 13
v_call: TRBV12-5
clone_size: .
j_call: TRBJ1-2
d_call: .

cdr3_nt: TGTGCCAGCAGCCTGGGACAGGGGGTCCAGACCCAGTACTTC
cdr3_aa: CASSLGQGVQTQYF
cdr3_length: 14
v_call: TRBV7-3
clone_size: few
j_call: TRBJ2-5
d_call: TRBD1

cdr3_nt: TGTGCCAGCAGATTTCAGGACAGGGGGCATGGCTACACCTTC
cdr3_aa: CASRFQDRGHGYTF
cdr3_length: 14
v_call: TRBV5-4
clone_size: .
j_call: TRBJ1-2
d_call: TRBD1

cdr3_nt: TGTGCCAGCAGTGCACAGGGGACCTTCCCCTATGGCTACACCTTC
cdr3_aa: CASSAQGTFPYGYTF
cdr3_length: 15
v_call: TRBV27
clone_size: .
j_call: TRBJ1-2
d_call: TRBD1

cdr3_nt: TGTGCCAGTACAGAGGGCACCTACAATGAGCAGTTCTTC
cdr3_aa: CASTEGTYNEQFF
cdr3_length: 13
v_call: TRBV19
clone_size: .
j_call: TRBJ2-1
d_call: .

cdr3_nt: TGTGCCAGCTCACCAACAGGGGACCTGGACACTGAAGCTTTCTTT
cdr3_aa: CASSPTGDLDTEAFF
cdr3_length: 15
v_call: TRBV18
clone_size: .
j_call: TRBJ1-1
d_call: TRBD1

cdr3_nt: TGTGCCAGCAGTGAAGGGACAGCCTACGAGCAGTACTTC
cdr3_aa: CASSEGTAYEQYF
cdr3_length: 13
v_call: TRBV25-1
clone_size: .
j_call: TRBJ2-7
d_call: TRBD1

cdr3_nt: TGTGCCATCAGGCCGGGACAGGCCAACTATGGCTACACCTTC
cdr3_aa: CAIRPGQANYGYTF
cdr3_length: 14
v_call: TRBV10-3
clone_size: .
j_call: TRBJ1-2
d_call: TRBD1

cdr3_nt: TGTGCCAGCAGCTTTCTAACTCGCACAGATACGCAGTATTTT
cdr3_aa: CASSFLTRTDTQYF
cdr3_length: 14
v_call: TRBV7-3
clone_size: few
j_call: TRBJ2-3
d_call: .

cdr3_nt: TGTGCCTGGAGTGGAGGAGGGAATAGCAATCAGCCCCAGCATTTT
cdr3_aa: CAWSGGGNSNQPQHF
cdr3_length: 15
v_call: TRBV30
clone_size: .
j_call: TRBJ1-5
d_call: .

cdr3_nt: TGTGCCACCAGCAGAGGACTACCAACTAATGAAAAACTGTTTTTT
cdr3_aa: CATSRGLPTNEKLFF
cdr3_length: 15
v_call: TRBV15
clone_size: once
j_call: TRBJ1-4
d_call: .

cdr3_nt: TGTGCCAGCAGTTTTTCCCGCTACGAGCAGTACTTC
cdr3_aa: CASSFSRYEQYF
cdr3_length: 12
v_call: TRBV7-2
clone_size: .
j_call: TRBJ2-7
d_call: .

cdr3_nt: TGTGCCAGCAGCTCGCTAGTAGGTAATGAGCAGTTCTTC
cdr3_aa: CASSSLVGNEQFF
cdr3_length: 13
v_call: TRBV7-6
clone_size: .
j_call: TRBJ2-1
d_call: .